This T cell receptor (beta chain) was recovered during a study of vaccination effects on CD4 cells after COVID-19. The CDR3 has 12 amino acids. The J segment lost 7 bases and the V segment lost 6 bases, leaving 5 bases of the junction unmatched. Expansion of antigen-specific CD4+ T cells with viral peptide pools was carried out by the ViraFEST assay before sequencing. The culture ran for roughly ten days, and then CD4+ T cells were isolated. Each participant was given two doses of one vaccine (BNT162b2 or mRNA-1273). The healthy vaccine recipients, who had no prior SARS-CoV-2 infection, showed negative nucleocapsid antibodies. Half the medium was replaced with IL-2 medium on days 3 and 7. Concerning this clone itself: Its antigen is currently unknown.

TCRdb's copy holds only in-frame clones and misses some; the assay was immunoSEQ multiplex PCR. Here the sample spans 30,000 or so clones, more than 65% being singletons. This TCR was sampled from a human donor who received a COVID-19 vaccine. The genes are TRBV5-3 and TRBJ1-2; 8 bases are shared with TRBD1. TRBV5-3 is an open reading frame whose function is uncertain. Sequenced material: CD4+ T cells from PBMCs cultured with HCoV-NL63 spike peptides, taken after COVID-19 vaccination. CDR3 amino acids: CARNGTGCGYTF. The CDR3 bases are TGTGCCAGAAATGGGACAGGCTGTGGCTACACCTTC.